A selection of T cell receptor beta chains follows, all from one sample in a study of T cells expressing NK-cell markers. No DNA is given; TCRdb re-called the 5' RACE reads and lists each CDR3 protein once. The sample data list a few hundred thousand distinct CDR3 sequences. What was sequenced was blood T cells: a sorted CD56 or NKG2C T cell subset, CD4+ or CD8+ T cells, or bulk PBMC T cells (not recorded which). The receptor source for this set is a young man in good health. CDR3s include the opening cysteine and the closing phenylalanine or tryptophan.

J gene: TRBJ2-6
V gene: TRBV5-1
CDR3 protein: CASSRAGGSSGANVLTF

J gene: TRBJ1-5
V gene: TRBV25-1
CDR3 protein: CASSDWGGNQPQHF

J gene: TRBJ2-5
V gene: TRBV7-6
CDR3 protein: CASSLGQLVGTQYF

J gene: TRBJ1-2
V gene: TRBV10-1
CDR3 protein: CASSESGRTYGYTF

J gene: TRBJ2-1
V gene: TRBV20-1
CDR3 protein: CSARGRVDEQFF

J gene: TRBJ2-4
V gene: TRBV12-3/TRBV12-4
CDR3 protein: CASSSSGTLKNIQYF

J gene: TRBJ2-3
V gene: TRBV11-3
CDR3 protein: CATQDRSTDTQYF

J gene: TRBJ2-1
V gene: TRBV12-3/TRBV12-4
CDR3 protein: CASMRGAGFFF

J gene: TRBJ2-3
V gene: TRBV12-3/TRBV12-4
CDR3 protein: CASSLQRGRADTQYF

J gene: TRBJ1-1
V gene: TRBV11-2
CDR3 protein: CASSLDNIDPEAFF

J gene: TRBJ2-1
V gene: TRBV7-2
CDR3 protein: CASSARLANEQFF

J gene: TRBJ2-6
V gene: TRBV6-2/TRBV6-3
CDR3 protein: CASSGPVDTRVNSGANVLTF

J gene: TRBJ1-3
V gene: TRBV5-1
CDR3 protein: CASSLLSGNTIYF

J gene: TRBJ2-1
V gene: TRBV24-1
CDR3 protein: CATSDAGQGQLFF

J gene: TRBJ1-6
V gene: TRBV20-1
CDR3 protein: CSARAGYDSPLHF

J gene: TRBJ1-3
V gene: TRBV7-3
CDR3 protein: CASSERQGGNTIYF

J gene: TRBJ2-1
V gene: TRBV7-6
CDR3 protein: CASSLVGASVGNEQFF

J gene: TRBJ2-3
V gene: TRBV5-4
CDR3 protein: CASNGPLQQGTSTDTQYF

J gene: TRBJ2-3
V gene: TRBV10-3
CDR3 protein: CAISRPGGDTQYF

J gene: TRBJ2-3
V gene: TRBV20-1
CDR3 protein: CSASMAGGAKPSDTQYF

J gene: TRBJ1-1
V gene: TRBV5-5
CDR3 protein: CASSRGPLENTEAFF

J gene: TRBJ2-5
V gene: TRBV5-6
CDR3 protein: CASRYGGHKETQYF

J gene: TRBJ2-5
V gene: TRBV4-3
CDR3 protein: CASSQGQGAIRQETQYF

J gene: TRBJ1-1
V gene: TRBV6-2/TRBV6-3
CDR3 protein: CASSNSGQGNTEAFF

J gene: TRBJ1-5
V gene: TRBV12-3/TRBV12-4
CDR3 protein: CASSLGTGLKHF

J gene: TRBJ2-7
V gene: TRBV7-2
CDR3 protein: CASSPGQSTIPYF

J gene: TRBJ2-5
V gene: TRBV20-1
CDR3 protein: CSASMGEIRETQYF

J gene: TRBJ1-1
V gene: TRBV29-1
CDR3 protein: CSVEGPGGNTEAFF

J gene: TRBJ2-5
V gene: TRBV25-1
CDR3 protein: CASSAGQKIQETQYF

J gene: TRBJ2-1
V gene: TRBV4-1
CDR3 protein: CASSQDDKSYNEQFF

J gene: TRBJ2-4
V gene: TRBV5-1
CDR3 protein: CASSFGQGDFGKNIQYF

J gene: TRBJ2-2
V gene: TRBV5-6
CDR3 protein: CASIRTNYGTVNTGELFF

J gene: TRBJ2-7
V gene: TRBV6-1
CDR3 protein: CASSEVSSSYEQYF

J gene: TRBJ2-5
V gene: TRBV11-2
CDR3 protein: CASTSLGQETQYF

J gene: TRBJ1-5
V gene: TRBV9
CDR3 protein: CASSRGTGNQPQHF

J gene: TRBJ1-2
V gene: TRBV29-1
CDR3 protein: CSVGEDRAYGYTF

J gene: TRBJ1-6
V gene: TRBV11-2
CDR3 protein: CASSESSYNSPLHF

J gene: TRBJ2-1
V gene: TRBV20-1
CDR3 protein: CSARDSSGRFYNEQFF

J gene: TRBJ2-2
V gene: TRBV10-1
CDR3 protein: CASSVGAGGNTGELFF

J gene: TRBJ2-1
V gene: TRBV5-1
CDR3 protein: CASSPTDRVGEQFF

J gene: TRBJ2-6
V gene: TRBV20-1
CDR3 protein: CSARVTGGGSGANVLTF

J gene: TRBJ1-5
V gene: TRBV6-1
CDR3 protein: CASSWTGSNQPQHF

J gene: TRBJ2-3
V gene: TRBV4-1
CDR3 protein: CASSQDQTGRHTDTQYF

J gene: TRBJ2-7
V gene: TRBV27
CDR3 protein: CASSFGIGARQYF

J gene: TRBJ2-3
V gene: TRBV7-3
CDR3 protein: CASAQGSTDTQYF

J gene: TRBJ2-1
V gene: TRBV6-2/TRBV6-3
CDR3 protein: CASAASGTGNEQFF

J gene: TRBJ2-2
V gene: TRBV6-2/TRBV6-3
CDR3 protein: CASTLAGDYTGELFF

J gene: TRBJ2-2
V gene: TRBV4-1
CDR3 protein: CASSQEVGSVRGELFF

J gene: TRBJ2-5
V gene: TRBV10-1
CDR3 protein: CASSESSSGKRETQYF